This T cell receptor beta chain was sequenced for a study of long-term antiretroviral therapy in people with HIV. Trimming took off 2 bases at V and 2 bases at J, with 3 bases between the two ends. CDR1 is MDHEN and CDR2 is SYDVKM in the germline V gene. The CDR3 spans 12 residues. immunoSEQ v3.0 was run at survey level. What sequencing targeted per sample was roughly 40,000-50,000 T-cell genomes. Some clones are missing from TCRdb's copy, which holds only in-frame ones; the method was immunoSEQ multiplex PCR. This sample has some 18,000 clones, with 80% found just once. The chain couples TRBV28 to TRBJ1-2; D not certain. The material was unsorted PBMCs, obtained 0.1 years before starting antiretroviral therapy. This TCR came from a young man with HIV. For the CDR3, the DNA is TGTGCCAGCAGTTTACAAAACTATGGCTACACCTTC. This sequence encodes CASSLQNYGYTF.